The source of this T cell receptor (beta chain) is a study of beta chain features in type 1 diabetes. Findings and caveats of the study: Moderate but significant shortening of TCRB CDR3s was recorded in all four CD4+ subsets from Type 1 diabetes patients.

Trimming took off 2 bases at V and 6 bases at J, with 13 bases between the two ends. Germline V gene data show CDR1 as KGHSH and CDR2 as LQKENI. The CDR3 contains 14 residues. This clone was detected a few times. As yet, its antigen is unknown. The whole isolated RNA underwent reverse transcription, so sequencing captured expressed TCRB transcripts. Libraries were prepared by immunoSEQ multiplex PCR; TCRdb keeps only in-frame clonotypes and omits some of them. The sample shows around 160,000 clones, roughly 9% of them seen only once. Isolation of CD4+ naive, central memory, regulatory and stem cell-like memory cells was achieved by sorting via CD45RO/CCR7/CD25/CD127/CD95/CD27.

V gene TRBV18 combines with J gene TRBJ1-2; possibly TRBD1 for D (5 bases). The specimen sequenced was central memory CD4+ T cells from blood. The receptor was isolated from a woman in her 30s with type 1 diabetes. The CDR3 DNA follows: TGTGCCAGCTCACCAACCAGCAGGGATCATGGCTACACCTTC. It codes for CASSPTSRDHGYTF.